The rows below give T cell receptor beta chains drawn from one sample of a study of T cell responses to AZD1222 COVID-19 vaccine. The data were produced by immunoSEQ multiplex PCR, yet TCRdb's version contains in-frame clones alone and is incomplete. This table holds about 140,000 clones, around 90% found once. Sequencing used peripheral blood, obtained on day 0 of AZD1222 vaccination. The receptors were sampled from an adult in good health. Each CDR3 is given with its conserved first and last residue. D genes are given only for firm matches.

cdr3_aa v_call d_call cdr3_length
CASSLWGRMENEQYF TRBV7-8 NA 15
CASSSSDRVGYEQYF TRBV9 TRBD1 15
CASSLWAPRTEAFF TRBV28 NA 14
CASSSPGRSSYNSPLHF TRBV27 NA 17
CASRVMASASTDTQYF TRBV5-1 NA 16
CASSLELPYEQYF TRBV5-5 NA 13
CASSLLRWDTEAFF TRBV5-1 NA 14
CASSYSGKRIQAFF TRBV6-5 NA 14
CSVLAGGPIGELFF TRBV29-1 TRBD2 14
CASRAGQSNSPLHF TRBV7-2 NA 14
CASRESSYNSPLHF TRBV19 NA 14
CAWMQGISTNEKLFF TRBV30 NA 15
CASSQDGDLNYGYTF TRBV14 NA 15
CASMRTGGMDEQYF TRBV19 TRBD1 14
CASSPQGGTFF TRBV7-2 TRBD1 11
CASSPGTSTEITSTDTQYF TRBV27 TRBD2 19
CASAPPFDRGREAFF TRBV6-5 TRBD1 15
CASSLVSSGRGTDTQYF TRBV5-4 TRBD2 17
CASSTLQSHYGYTF TRBV21-1 NA 14
CAARKDGGEYGYTF TRBV27 NA 14
CASSLDLAGGPTGELFF TRBV5-1 TRBD2 17
CASQIFRGSYNSPLHF TRBV6-6 NA 16
CASRLTGQGAYEQYF TRBV27 TRBD1 15
CASSLGQGVAGSENSPLHF TRBV5-8 TRBD1 19
CAWSGTSEAGELFF TRBV30 TRBD2 14